The rows below give T cell receptor beta chains drawn from one sample of a study of blood T cell repertoires in COVID-19. TCRdb's table, derived via immunoSEQ multiplex PCR, lists solely in-frame clones and lacks some. The sample lists about 400,000 clones, about 88% occurring once. Sequenced material: PBMCs or T cells enriched from blood (not recorded which). The receptor set was obtained from a woman between 25 and 40 years old who had recovered from COVID-19. The CDR3 runs from the conserved cysteine through the conserved F or W.

j_call: TRBJ1-5; v_call: TRBV20-1; cdr3_aa: CSASSGNQPQHF
j_call: TRBJ2-3; v_call: TRBV5-8; cdr3_aa: CASSPGTSGGTDTQYF
j_call: TRBJ2-3; v_call: TRBV5-6; cdr3_aa: CASSSGAADLTDTQYF
j_call: TRBJ1-2; v_call: TRBV7-2; cdr3_aa: CASSPGQYLTNYGYTF
j_call: TRBJ1-2; v_call: TRBV29-1; cdr3_aa: CSVESGDRVYGYTF
j_call: TRBJ2-2; v_call: TRBV5-8; cdr3_aa: CASSLGDSRWGTGELFF
j_call: TRBJ2-2; v_call: TRBV5-4; cdr3_aa: CASSLGSGFAGELFF
j_call: TRBJ1-5; v_call: TRBV19; cdr3_aa: CASRRGYYSNQPQHF
j_call: TRBJ1-1; v_call: TRBV3-1/TRBV3-2; cdr3_aa: CASSQGQMGNTEAFF
j_call: TRBJ1-1; v_call: TRBV7-9; cdr3_aa: CASSYPLSPEAFF
j_call: TRBJ2-1; v_call: TRBV6-5; cdr3_aa: CASVAGVALNEQFF
j_call: TRBJ1-3; v_call: TRBV27; cdr3_aa: CASSTTGASGNTIYF
j_call: TRBJ1-2; v_call: TRBV12-3/TRBV12-4; cdr3_aa: CASSLQGYGYTF
j_call: TRBJ2-3; v_call: TRBV4-1; cdr3_aa: CASSQGHTGGRDTQYF
j_call: TRBJ1-3; v_call: TRBV9; cdr3_aa: CASSVLSGPAGNTIYF
j_call: TRBJ2-1; v_call: TRBV11-2; cdr3_aa: CASSLIRAGENYNEQFF
j_call: TRBJ2-2; v_call: TRBV6-5; cdr3_aa: CASSRQGPNTGELFF